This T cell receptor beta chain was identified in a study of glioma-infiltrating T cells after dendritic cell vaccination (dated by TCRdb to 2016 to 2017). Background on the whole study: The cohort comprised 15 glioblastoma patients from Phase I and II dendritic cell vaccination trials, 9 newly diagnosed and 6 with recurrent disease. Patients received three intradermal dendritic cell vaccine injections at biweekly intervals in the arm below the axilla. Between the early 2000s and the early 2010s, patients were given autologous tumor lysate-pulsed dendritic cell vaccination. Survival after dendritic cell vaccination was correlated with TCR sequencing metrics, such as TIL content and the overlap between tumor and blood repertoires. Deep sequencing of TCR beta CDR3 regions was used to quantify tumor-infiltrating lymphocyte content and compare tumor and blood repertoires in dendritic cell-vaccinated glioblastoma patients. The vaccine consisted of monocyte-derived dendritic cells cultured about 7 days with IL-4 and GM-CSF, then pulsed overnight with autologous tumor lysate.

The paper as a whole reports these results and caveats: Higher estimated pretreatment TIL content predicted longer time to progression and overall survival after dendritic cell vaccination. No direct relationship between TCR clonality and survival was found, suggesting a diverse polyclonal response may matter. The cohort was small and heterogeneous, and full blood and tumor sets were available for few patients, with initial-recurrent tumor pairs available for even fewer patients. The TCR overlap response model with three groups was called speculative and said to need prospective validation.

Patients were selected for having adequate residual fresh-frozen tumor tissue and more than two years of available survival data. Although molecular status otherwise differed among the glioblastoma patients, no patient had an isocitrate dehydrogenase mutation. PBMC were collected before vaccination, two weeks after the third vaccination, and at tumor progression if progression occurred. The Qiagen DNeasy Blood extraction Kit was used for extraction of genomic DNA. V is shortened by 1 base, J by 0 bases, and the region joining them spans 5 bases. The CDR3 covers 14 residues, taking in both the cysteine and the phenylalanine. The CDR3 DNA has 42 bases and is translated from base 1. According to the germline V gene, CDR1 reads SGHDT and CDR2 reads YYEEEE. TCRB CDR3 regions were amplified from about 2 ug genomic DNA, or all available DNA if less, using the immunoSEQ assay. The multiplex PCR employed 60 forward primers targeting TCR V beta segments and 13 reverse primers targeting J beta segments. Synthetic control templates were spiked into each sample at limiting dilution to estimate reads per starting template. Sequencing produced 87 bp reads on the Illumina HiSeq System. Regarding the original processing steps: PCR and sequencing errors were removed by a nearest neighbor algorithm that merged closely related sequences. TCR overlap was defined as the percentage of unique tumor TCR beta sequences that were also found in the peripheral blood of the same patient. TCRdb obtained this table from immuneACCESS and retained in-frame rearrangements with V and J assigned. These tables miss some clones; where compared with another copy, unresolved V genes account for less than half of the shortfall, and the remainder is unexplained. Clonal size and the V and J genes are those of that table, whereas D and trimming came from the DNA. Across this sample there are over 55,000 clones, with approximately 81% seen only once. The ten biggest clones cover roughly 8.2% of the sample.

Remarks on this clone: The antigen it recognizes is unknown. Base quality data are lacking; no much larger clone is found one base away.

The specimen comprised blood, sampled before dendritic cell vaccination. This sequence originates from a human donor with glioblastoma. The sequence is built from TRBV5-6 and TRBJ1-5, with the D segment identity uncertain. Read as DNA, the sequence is TGTGCCAGCAGCTTGTACTATAGCAATCAGCCCCAGCATTTT. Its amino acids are CASSLYYSNQPQHF.